This is a list of T cell receptor beta chains from one sample in a study of cytomegalovirus exposure and HLA in healthy donors. Sequenced by immunoSEQ multiplex PCR; TCRdb stores in-frame clones only, minus some. The table has some 160,000 clones, around four fifths seen once. The specimen sequenced was PBMCs. Receptors originate from a woman in her 30s in good health and CMV-seronegative. CDR3s include the opening cysteine and the closing phenylalanine or tryptophan. A D gene is named only where the DNA matches it firmly. Expanded clones are given a class, and other clones once, few, many or no size at all.

V: TRBV5-4; J: TRBJ2-2; D: .; size: .; CDR3: CASSPRSGDTGELFF; DNA: TGTGCCAGCAGCCCAAGATCCGGAGACACCGGGGAGCTGTTTTTT
V: TRBV23-1; J: TRBJ2-7; D: .; size: .; CDR3: CASSPRLWGGSYEQYF; DNA: TGCGCCAGCAGTCCGCGGCTCTGGGGAGGCTCCTACGAGCAGTACTTC
V: TRBV29-1; J: TRBJ1-3; D: .; size: .; CDR3: CSVKSPGAGNTIYF; DNA: TGCAGCGTGAAATCCCCAGGGGCTGGAAACACCATATATTTT
V: TRBV2; J: TRBJ2-3; D: .; size: .; CDR3: CASSYVTDTQYF; DNA: TGTGCCAGCAGCTATGTCACAGATACGCAGTATTTT
V: TRBV10-3; J: TRBJ2-1; D: .; size: .; CDR3: CAIRGISEQFF; DNA: TGTGCCATCCGCGGGATCTCGGAGCAGTTCTTC
V: TRBV12-5; J: TRBJ2-7; D: TRBD1; size: few; CDR3: CASGKNRGRKDYEQYF; DNA: TGTGCTAGTGGAAAAAACAGGGGACGAAAGGACTACGAGCAGTACTTC
V: TRBV12-5; J: TRBJ1-2; D: TRBD1; size: .; CDR3: CASDRTGGLGGYTF; DNA: TGTGCTAGTGATCGGACAGGGGGCTTAGGAGGCTACACCTTC
V: TRBV5-1; J: TRBJ2-7; D: TRBD1; size: .; CDR3: CASSSIPGQGTQQYF; DNA: TGCGCCAGCAGCTCCATACCCGGACAGGGGACGCAGCAGTACTTC
V: TRBV19; J: TRBJ1-1; D: TRBD1; size: .; CDR3: CASNRGPRNTEAFF; DNA: TGTGCCAGTAACAGGGGGCCCCGGAACACTGAAGCTTTCTTT
V: TRBV28; J: TRBJ1-1; D: .; size: .; CDR3: CASSPLVGGAFF; DNA: TGTGCCAGCAGCCCACTGGTGGGGGGAGCTTTCTTT
V: TRBV5-4; J: TRBJ2-5; D: TRBD1; size: .; CDR3: CASSTPGTGSRGSQYF; DNA: TGTGCCAGCAGCACTCCCGGGACAGGGAGTCGTGGGTCCCAGTACTTC
V: TRBV19; J: TRBJ1-2; D: .; size: .; CDR3: CASSSGQLLTYGYTF; DNA: TGTGCCAGTAGCTCTGGACAGCTTCTAACCTATGGCTACACCTTC
V: TRBV18; J: TRBJ1-1; D: .; size: few; CDR3: CASSPATVNTEAFF; DNA: TGTGCCAGCTCACCAGCGACAGTGAACACTGAAGCTTTCTTT
V: TRBV28; J: TRBJ2-7; D: .; size: .; CDR3: CASSVDSYEQYF; DNA: TGTGCCAGCAGCGTTGACAGTTACGAGCAGTACTTC
V: TRBV4-1; J: TRBJ1-3; D: .; size: .; CDR3: CASSQEFETSGNTIYF; DNA: TGCGCCAGCAGCCAAGAGTTCGAAACTTCTGGAAACACCATATATTTT
V: TRBV9; J: TRBJ1-2; D: .; size: .; CDR3: CASSKDSNYGYTF; DNA: TGTGCCAGCAGCAAGGACAGTAACTATGGCTACACCTTC
V: TRBV28; J: TRBJ2-7; D: TRBD2; size: few; CDR3: CASSLLTSGGGYEQYF; DNA: TGTGCCAGCAGTTTATTGACTAGCGGGGGCGGCTACGAGCAGTACTTC
V: TRBV30; J: TRBJ1-5; D: .; size: .; CDR3: CAWSPTARSNQPQHF; DNA: TGTGCCTGGAGTCCCACAGCCAGAAGCAATCAGCCCCAGCATTTT
V: TRBV18; J: TRBJ1-1; D: .; size: .; CDR3: CASSPQRGRNTEAFF; DNA: TGTGCCAGCTCACCACAAAGAGGAAGGAACACTGAAGCTTTCTTT
V: TRBV18; J: TRBJ1-6; D: .; size: .; CDR3: CASSPGQGGNSPLHF; DNA: TGTGCCAGCTCACCAGGCCAGGGTGGGAATTCACCCCTCCACTTT
V: TRBV5-1; J: TRBJ2-2; D: .; size: few; CDR3: CASGGADTGELFF; DNA: TGCGCCAGCGGGGGGGCTGACACCGGGGAGCTGTTTTTT
V: TRBV6-6; J: TRBJ1-1; D: .; size: .; CDR3: CASSYPGEGTFF; DNA: TGTGCCAGCAGTTACCCAGGGGAAGGAACTTTCTTT
V: TRBV29-1; J: TRBJ2-7; D: TRBD1; size: .; CDR3: CSVEGTGDEQYF; DNA: TGCAGCGTTGAAGGGACAGGTGACGAGCAGTACTTC
V: TRBV6-1; J: TRBJ2-7; D: TRBD2; size: .; CDR3: CASSEFTGGPGEQYF; DNA: TGTGCCAGCAGTGAATTTACGGGGGGGCCAGGGGAGCAGTACTTC
V: TRBV6-1; J: TRBJ1-5; D: TRBD1; size: .; CDR3: CASSETGVSNQPQHF; DNA: TGTGCCAGCAGTGAGACAGGGGTTAGCAATCAGCCCCAGCATTTT
V: TRBV6-1; J: TRBJ1-1; D: .; size: few; CDR3: CASGITEAFF; DNA: TGTGCCAGCGGCATCACTGAAGCTTTCTTT
V: TRBV11-2; J: TRBJ2-1; D: .; size: .; CDR3: CASSLYGGPYNEQFF; DNA: TGTGCCAGCAGCTTATACGGGGGGCCTTACAATGAGCAGTTCTTC
V: TRBV7-3; J: TRBJ2-2; D: .; size: .; CDR3: CASSLGLSNTGELFF; DNA: TGTGCCAGCAGCTTAGGGCTATCGAACACCGGGGAGCTGTTTTTT
V: TRBV11-2; J: TRBJ1-1; D: .; size: .; CDR3: CASSPRGGLGTEAFF; DNA: TGTGCCAGCAGCCCTAGGGGGGGGCTGGGCACTGAAGCTTTCTTT
V: TRBV10-3; J: TRBJ1-2; D: TRBD1; size: .; CDR3: CAISGGQELGYTF; DNA: TGTGCCATCAGTGGGGGACAGGAGCTTGGCTACACCTTC
V: TRBV25-1; J: TRBJ2-7; D: .; size: once; CDR3: CASRDTRSYEQYF; DNA: TGTGCCAGTCGGGACACACGCTCCTACGAGCAGTACTTC
V: TRBV19; J: TRBJ1-3; D: .; size: .; CDR3: CASSPGTISGNTIYF; DNA: TGTGCCAGTAGTCCCGGGACAATCTCTGGAAACACCATATATTTT
V: TRBV2; J: TRBJ1-1; D: .; size: few; CDR3: CASSAQGGPEAFF; DNA: TGTGCCAGCAGTGCACAGGGTGGTCCTGAAGCTTTCTTT
V: TRBV7-9; J: TRBJ1-2; D: .; size: .; CDR3: CASTLGGTHYGYTF; DNA: TGTGCCAGCACGCTAGGAGGGACCCACTATGGCTACACCTTC
V: TRBV7-9; J: TRBJ1-1; D: TRBD1; size: .; CDR3: CASSALRDRGDTEAFF; DNA: TGTGCCAGCAGCGCGCTCCGGGACAGGGGGGACACTGAAGCTTTCTTT
V: TRBV10-3; J: TRBJ2-1; D: TRBD2; size: few; CDR3: CAISDQLAGYNEQFF; DNA: TGTGCCATCAGTGATCAGCTAGCGGGGTACAATGAGCAGTTCTTC
V: TRBV2; J: TRBJ2-7; D: .; size: .; CDR3: CATMVDAAGEQYF; DNA: TGTGCCACCATGGTAGATGCTGCGGGCGAGCAGTACTTC
V: TRBV7-9; J: TRBJ2-7; D: .; size: .; CDR3: CASSLFVSGDILREQYF; DNA: TGTGCCAGCAGCTTATTTGTCAGCGGGGACATCCTCCGAGAGCAGTACTTC
V: TRBV7-9; J: TRBJ1-4; D: .; size: few; CDR3: CASSHPKRGATNEKLFF; DNA: TGTGCCAGCAGCCACCCAAAGCGTGGCGCGACTAATGAAAAACTGTTTTTT
V: TRBV5-8; J: TRBJ1-3; D: TRBD1; size: .; CDR3: CASSRGQGVTSGNTIYF; DNA: TGTGCCAGCAGCAGGGGACAGGGGGTTACTTCTGGAAACACCATATATTTT
V: TRBV2; J: TRBJ1-3; D: .; size: .; CDR3: CASSVQGGGNTIYF; DNA: TGTGCCAGCAGTGTGCAGGGCGGTGGAAACACCATATATTTT
V: TRBV28; J: TRBJ1-5; D: .; size: .; CDR3: CASSFLRWEGNQPQHF; DNA: TGTGCCAGCAGTTTTTTGCGGTGGGAGGGCAATCAGCCCCAGCATTTT
V: TRBV6-1; J: TRBJ2-3; D: .; size: .; CDR3: CASRAVLSTDTQYF; DNA: TGTGCCAGCAGAGCGGTTCTGAGCACAGATACGCAGTATTTT
V: TRBV5-1; J: TRBJ2-7; D: TRBD1; size: few; CDR3: CASSLGDSPYEQYF; DNA: TGCGCCAGCAGCTTGGGGGACAGCCCCTACGAGCAGTACTTC
V: TRBV7-9; J: TRBJ1-2; D: TRBD1; size: .; CDR3: CASSQTGRYGYTF; DNA: TGTGCCAGCAGCCAGACAGGGAGATATGGCTACACCTTC
V: TRBV10-3; J: TRBJ1-6; D: .; size: .; CDR3: CAISEGGYNSPLHF; DNA: TGTGCCATCAGTGAGGGAGGGTATAATTCACCCCTCCACTTT
V: TRBV27; J: TRBJ1-6; D: .; size: .; CDR3: CASSLDGQLNSPLHF; DNA: TGTGCCAGCAGTTTAGACGGACAGCTTAATTCACCCCTCCACTTT
V: TRBV2; J: TRBJ1-6; D: TRBD1; size: .; CDR3: CASNTGRGEGSPLHF; DNA: TGTGCCAGCAATACTGGCAGGGGGGAAGGTTCACCCCTCCACTTT
V: TRBV7-8; J: TRBJ2-5; D: .; size: .; CDR3: CASRPPEETQYF; DNA: TGTGCCAGCAGACCACCAGAAGAGACCCAGTACTTC
V: TRBV9; J: TRBJ2-1; D: .; size: .; CDR3: CASSVVPGAREQFF; DNA: TGTGCCAGCAGCGTAGTGCCCGGCGCGAGGGAGCAGTTCTTC
V: TRBV7-8; J: TRBJ2-1; D: TRBD1; size: .; CDR3: CASSTIEPTGRRFF; DNA: TGTGCCAGCAGCACCATCGAACCGACAGGGCGACGGTTCTTC
V: TRBV7-9; J: TRBJ1-4; D: .; size: .; CDR3: CASTTWGGKEKLFF; DNA: TGTGCCAGCACCACCTGGGGGGGAAAAGAAAAACTGTTTTTT
V: TRBV7-9; J: TRBJ2-7; D: .; size: .; CDR3: CASSLRGGYEQYF; DNA: TGTGCCAGCAGCTTAAGGGGCGGCTACGAGCAGTACTTC
V: TRBV6-4; J: TRBJ2-1; D: .; size: .; CDR3: CASSDWGVLFPNEQFF; DNA: TGTGCCAGCAGTGATTGGGGGGTCCTCTTCCCCAATGAGCAGTTCTTC
V: TRBV2; J: TRBJ2-4; D: .; size: .; CDR3: CASSEEVGDIQYF; DNA: TGTGCCAGCAGTGAAGAGGTGGGAGACATTCAGTACTTC
V: TRBV5-6; J: TRBJ1-5; D: .; size: .; CDR3: CASSLAEGINQPQHF; DNA: TGTGCCAGCAGCTTGGCCGAGGGAATCAATCAGCCCCAGCATTTT
V: TRBV28; J: TRBJ1-5; D: TRBD1; size: .; CDR3: CASRSDRGVSQPQHF; DNA: TGTGCCAGCAGAAGTGACAGGGGAGTAAGTCAGCCCCAGCATTTT